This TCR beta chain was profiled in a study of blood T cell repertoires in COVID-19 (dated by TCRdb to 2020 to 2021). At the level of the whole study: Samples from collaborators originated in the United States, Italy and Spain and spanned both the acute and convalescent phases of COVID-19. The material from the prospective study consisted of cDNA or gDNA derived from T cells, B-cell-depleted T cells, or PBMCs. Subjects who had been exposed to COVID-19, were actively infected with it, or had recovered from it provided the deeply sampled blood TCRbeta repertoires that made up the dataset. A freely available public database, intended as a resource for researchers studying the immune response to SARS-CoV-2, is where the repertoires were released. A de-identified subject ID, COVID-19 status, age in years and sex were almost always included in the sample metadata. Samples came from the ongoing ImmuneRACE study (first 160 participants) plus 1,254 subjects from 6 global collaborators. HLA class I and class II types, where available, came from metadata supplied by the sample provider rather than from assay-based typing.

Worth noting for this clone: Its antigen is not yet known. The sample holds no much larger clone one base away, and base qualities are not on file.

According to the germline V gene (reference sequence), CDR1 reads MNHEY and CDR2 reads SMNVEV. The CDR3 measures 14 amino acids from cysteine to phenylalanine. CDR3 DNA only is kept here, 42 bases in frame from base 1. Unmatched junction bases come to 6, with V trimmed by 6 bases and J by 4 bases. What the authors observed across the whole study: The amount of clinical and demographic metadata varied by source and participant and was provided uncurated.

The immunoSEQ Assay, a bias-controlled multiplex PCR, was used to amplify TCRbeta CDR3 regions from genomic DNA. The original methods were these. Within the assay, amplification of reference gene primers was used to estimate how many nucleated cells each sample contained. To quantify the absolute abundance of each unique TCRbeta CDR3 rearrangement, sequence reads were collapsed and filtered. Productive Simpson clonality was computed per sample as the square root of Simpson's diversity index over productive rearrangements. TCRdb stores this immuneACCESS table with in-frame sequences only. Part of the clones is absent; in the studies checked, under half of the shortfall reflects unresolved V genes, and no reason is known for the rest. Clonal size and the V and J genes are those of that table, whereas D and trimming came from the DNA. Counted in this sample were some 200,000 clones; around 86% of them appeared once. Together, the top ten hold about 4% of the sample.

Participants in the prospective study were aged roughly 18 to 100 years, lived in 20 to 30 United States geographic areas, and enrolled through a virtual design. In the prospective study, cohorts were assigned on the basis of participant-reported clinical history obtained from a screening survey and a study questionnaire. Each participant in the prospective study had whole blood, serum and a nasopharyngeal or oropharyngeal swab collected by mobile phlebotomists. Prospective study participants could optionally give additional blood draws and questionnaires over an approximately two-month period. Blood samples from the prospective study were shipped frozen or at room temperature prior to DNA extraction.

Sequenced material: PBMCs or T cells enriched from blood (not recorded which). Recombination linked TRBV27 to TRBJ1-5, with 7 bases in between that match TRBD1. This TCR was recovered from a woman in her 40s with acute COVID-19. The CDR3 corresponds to CASSKGQLNQPQHF. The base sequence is TGTGCCAGCAGCAAGGGACAGCTAAATCAGCCCCAGCATTTT.